Below are 29 T cell receptor beta chains sequenced from a single sample in a study of blood T cell repertoires in COVID-19. The assay was immunoSEQ multiplex PCR, and TCRdb's table has in-frame clones only and misses some. The table shows fewer than 350,000 clones, with 65% to 90% occurring only once. Material: PBMCs or T cells enriched from blood (not recorded which). These receptor sequences come from a woman between 40 and 55 years old with acute COVID-19.

The chain couples TRBV29-1 to TRBJ2-3, with a possible D match to TRBD1 (5 bases). Germline-derived CDR1 and CDR2 are SQVTM and ANQGSEA. This CDR3 region has 12 residues. V lost 7 bases, J lost 5 bases, and 13 bases lay in between. CDR3 sequence: CSGGVLGDTQYF. The CDR3 DNA reads as TGCAGCGGGGGCGTGCTCGGAGATACGCAGTATTTT.

The chain couples TRBV9 to TRBJ2-3; D might be TRBD2 (5 bases). Germline V lookup: CDR1 SGDLS, CDR2 YYNGEE. V was shortened by 2 bases and J by 0 bases, with 13 bases between the two germline ends. The CDR3 spans 16 residues. CDR3 bases: TGTGCCAGCAGCGTCCCCGTAGGCGGGAGCACAGATACGCAGTATTTT. It is translated as CASSVPVGGSTDTQYF.

V is TRBV21-1 and J is TRBJ2-7; the DNA was not used to check the table's D call, TRBD2. TRBV21-1 is assigned pseudogene status. The CDR3 extends over 17 amino acids. In DNA, the CDR3 is TGTGCCAGCAGCAAGAAACCCCGGACTGGGGACTCCTACGAGCAGTACTTC. Amino acids: CASSKKPRTGDSYEQYF.

The gene calls are TRBV5-4 and TRBJ1-5; 7 bases are a match to TRBD1. Trimming removed 4 bases from V and 4 bases from J; junction bases left unmatched: 5. The CDR3 is 14 amino acids. The germline V gene encodes CDR1 SGHNT and CDR2 YYREEE (reference sequence). CDR3 in DNA: TGTGCCAGCAGCGCACAGGGGCCAAATCAGCCCCAGCATTTT. Translated: CASSAQGPNQPQHF. Full variable domain (missing parts from reference TRBV5-4 and TRBJ1-5): ETGVTQSPTHLIKTRGQQVTLRCSSQSGHNTVSWYQQALGQGPQFIFQYYREEENGRGNFPPRFSGLQFPNYSSELNVNALELDDSALYLCASSAQGPNQPQHFGDGTRLSIL.

J is TRBJ1-2 and V is TRBV27; tentatively, D is TRBD1 (6 bases). Germline CDR1 and CDR2: MNHEY and SMNVEV (reference sequence). V was trimmed by 4 bases and J by 7 bases, leaving 19 bases between them. This CDR3 has 15 residues. In DNA, the CDR3 is TGTGCCAGCAGTTCCGCCGGGGGGGCCAAACTTGGCTACACCTTC. Protein sequence: CASSSAGGAKLGYTF.

This sequence joins TRBV21-1 and TRBJ2-5; the DNA was not compared with TRBD2, the D call given in the table. TRBV21-1 is a recognized pseudogene. The CDR3 length is 14 residues. CDR3 sequence (DNA): TGTGCCAGCAGCAAAGGAGGCAGTCAAGAGACCCAGTACTTC. Translation gives CASSKGGSQETQYF.

This clone has only one observation. The chain has TRBV7-9 and TRBJ1-2, with D possibly matching TRBD1 (5 bases). Germline CDR1 SEHNR, CDR2 FQNEAQ (reference sequence). Trimming left V 4 bases short and J 8 bases short, with 11 bases between. CDR3 size: 12 residues. CDR3 residues: CASSWGDVGYTF. The CDR3 nucleotides are TGTGCCAGCAGCTGGGGGGACGTGGGCTACACCTTC.

The rearrangement joins TRBV4-2 to TRBJ2-1; 8 bases fit TRBD2. CDR1 LGHNA and CDR2 YNFKEQ come from the germline V gene. The CDR3 spans 15 residues. Trimming at V came to 0 bases and at J to 5 bases, leaving 3 bases not matched to a gene. DNA of the CDR3: TGTGCCAGCAGCCAAGATGGGCGGGGGGACAATGAGCAGTTCTTC. Its protein product is CASSQDGRGDNEQFF.

The V gene is TRBV19, the J gene TRBJ1-6; D is perhaps TRBD1 (6 bases). The CDR3 loop spans 16 amino acids. Per germline, CDR1 LNHDA and CDR2 SQIVND (reference sequence). With 2 bases removed from V and 8 bases from J, the gap between germline ends came to 16 bases. CDR3 loop: CASSITTGSYHSPLHF. For the CDR3, the DNA is TGTGCCAGTAGTATAACGACAGGTTCATACCATTCACCCCTCCACTTT.

This chain links TRBV21-1 with TRBJ2-7; no DNA check was done on the table's D call, TRBD2. TRBV21-1 is marked as a pseudogene. The CDR3 loop spans 16 amino acids. In DNA, the CDR3 is TGTGCCAGCAGCAAGAATTTGAGCTACTTACCGTGCGAGCAGTACTTC. Translating gives CASSKNLSYLPCEQYF.

J is TRBJ2-1 and V is TRBV13, with D perhaps TRBD2 (5 bases). Trimming took 2 bases from V and 0 from J, leaving 11 bases between them. This CDR3 comprises 16 residues. Germline CDR1 PRHDT, CDR2 FYEKMQ (reference sequence). The CDR3 here is CASSLSEGDSYNEQFF. In DNA, the CDR3 is TGTGCCAGCAGCTTAAGTGAGGGAGACTCCTACAATGAGCAGTTCTTC.

This chain connects TRBV29-1 to TRBJ1-2; 9 nucleotides line up with TRBD1. The CDR3 is made up of 12 amino acids. Germline values: CDR1 SQVTM, CDR2 ANQGSEA. The junction had 7 bases not matched to a gene; V was cut back by 7 bases and J by 7 bases. The CDR3 region has the DNA TGCAGCGAGAGGGGACAGGGCGGTGGCTACACCTTC. Amino acids: CSERGQGGGYTF.

V gene TRBV7-9 combines with J gene TRBJ2-5; 7 bases line up with TRBD1. The germline CDR1 and CDR2 sequences are SEHNR and FQNEAQ (reference sequence). Trimming cost V 5 bases and J 1 base; bases outside gene matches: 4. CDR3 size: 14 residues. The CDR3 DNA reads as TGTGCCAGCAGCGCCGGGACAGTCCAAGAGACCCAGTACTTC. It is translated as CASSAGTVQETQYF.

This clone was observed a single time. The chain couples TRBV19 to TRBJ2-3; 9 nucleotides match TRBD2. Unmatched junction bases numbered 7, after V lost 3 bases and J lost 3 bases. Germline V gene data show CDR1 as LNHDA and CDR2 as SQIVND (reference sequence). CDR3 length: 16 amino acids. The CDR3: CASSIGYTSGTDTQYF. For the CDR3, the DNA is TGTGCCAGTAGTATCGGGTATACTAGCGGGACAGATACGCAGTATTTT.

For the CDR3, the DNA is TGCGCCAGCAGCCAAGCACCGGGACAGTATGGCTACACCTTC. Residues: CASSQAPGQYGYTF. The chain employs TRBV4-3 and TRBJ1-2, with 7 nucleotides matching TRBD1. Germline V gene data show CDR1 as LGHNA and CDR2 as YSLEER. This CDR3 is built from 14 residues. The junction had 4 bases not matched to a gene; V was cut back by 1 base and J by 5 bases.

The J gene is TRBJ1-1, the V gene TRBV19; TRBD1 matches at 8 bases. The CDR3 is 12 amino acids. Germline-derived CDR1 and CDR2 are LNHDA and SQIVND (reference sequence). Trimming removed 6 bases from V and 7 bases from J; junction bases left unmatched: 4. CDR3 coding DNA: TGTGCCAGTAGGAGCGGGACAGGTGAAGCTTTCTTT. Amino acids: CASRSGTGEAFF.

This chain uses TRBV9 with TRBJ1-1, with a tentative D call TRBD1 (5 bases). The germline gives CDR1 SGDLS, CDR2 YYNGEE. This CDR3 has 14 amino acids. Trimming shortened V by 4 bases and J by 1 base, and 11 bases separated the two germline ends. CDR3 coding DNA: TGTGCCAGCAGCCCCAAAGGGGAGAACACTGAAGCTTTCTTT. Protein sequence: CASSPKGENTEAFF. Full variable domain (remainder filled in from reference TRBV9 and TRBJ1-1): DSGVTQTPKHLITATGQRVTLRCSPRSGDLSVYWYQQSLDQGLQFLIQYYNGEERAKGNILERFSAQQFPDLHSELNLSSLELGDSALYFCASSPKGENTEAFFGQGTRLTVV.

The gene calls are TRBV27 and TRBJ1-2; D is unresolved. CDR1 is MNHEY, CDR2 SMNVEV, per germline (reference sequence). V was cut by 6 bases and J by 4 bases, with 15 bases left in between. This CDR3 contains 14 residues. CDR3 nucleotide sequence: TGTGCCAGCAGCCCGACACCCGCCCCCTATGGCTACACCTTC. This codes for CASSPTPAPYGYTF.

The CDR3 DNA follows: TGTGCCAGCAGCTTAGGGAGCTCTGAAAAACTGTTTTTT. It codes for CASSLGSSEKLFF. The gene calls are TRBV7-2 and TRBJ1-4; D uncertain. Germline loops: CDR1 SGHTA, CDR2 FQGNSA. CDR3 length: 13 amino acids. V was clipped by 1 base and J by 7 bases, with 7 bases between them.

The CDR3 spells CAISDSQLGQGQYQPQHF. CDR3 nucleotides: TGTGCCATCAGTGACTCACAACTTGGACAGGGTCAGTATCAGCCCCAGCATTTT. The J gene is TRBJ1-5, the V gene TRBV10-3, with 8 bases fitting TRBD1. This CDR3 is built from 18 residues. Per germline, CDR1 ENHRY and CDR2 SYGVKD. Trimming at V came to 3 bases and at J to 5 bases, leaving 15 bases not matched to a gene.

This clone was seen at least ten times. This chain links TRBV3-1 (or the pseudogene TRBV3-2) with TRBJ1-6; D remains unclear. V was shortened by 3 bases and J by 8 bases, with 8 bases between the two germline ends. Germline V gene data show CDR1 as LGHDT and CDR2 as YNNKEL (reference sequence). CDR3 length: 13 residues. As DNA, the CDR3 is TGTGCCAGCAGCCATAACAGCTATTCACCCCTCCACTTT. Amino acids: CASSHNSYSPLHF.

The chain is built from TRBV4-3 and TRBJ1-2, with D possibly being TRBD1 (6 bases). The V gene lost 4 bases and the J gene lost 1 base, with 13 bases spanning the gap. The CDR3 contains 15 residues. Germline CDR1 reads LGHNA; CDR2 reads YSLEER. For the CDR3, the DNA is TGCGCCAGCAGCCCAGAGGGGGGACTTAACTATGGCTACACCTTC. This sequence encodes CASSPEGGLNYGYTF.

The chain combines TRBV7-2 with TRBJ1-1; no firm D call. CDR3 length: 18 amino acids. From germline, CDR1 is SGHTA and CDR2 FQGNSA. The ends were cut back, 4 bases at V and 3 bases at J, with 24 bases in the middle. CDR3 in amino acids: CASSSRYQRSSGYTEAFF. The CDR3 DNA sequence: TGTGCCAGCAGCTCACGCTACCAGCGCTCGTCCGGGTACACTGAAGCTTTCTTT. Supplemented by reference TRBV7-2 and TRBJ1-1, the full variable domain reads GAGVSQSPSNKVTEKGKDVELRCDPISGHTALYWYRQSLGQGLEFLIYFQGNSAPDKSGLPSDRFSAERTGGSVSTLTIQRTQQEDSAVYLCASSSRYQRSSGYTEAFFGQGTRLTVV.

CDR3 loop: CASSFGDTPSNNEQFF. Written as DNA, the CDR3 is TGCGCCAGCAGCTTCGGGGACACTCCATCGAACAATGAGCAGTTCTTC. The chain combines TRBV5-1 with TRBJ2-1; the D gene is possibly TRBD1 (6 bases). The CDR3 is 16 residues long. The germline gives CDR1 SGHRS, CDR2 YFSETQ. V was clipped by 2 bases and J by 5 bases, with 17 bases between them.

The chain has TRBV7-9 and TRBJ2-1; D is unresolved. V lost 6 bases and J lost 0, with 21 bases in between. CDR3 length: 18 residues. In germline, CDR1 is SEHNR, CDR2 FQNEAQ (reference sequence). CDR3 nucleotide sequence: TGTGCCAGCAGATCAGCCGGCTATACTACGAGCTCCTACAATGAGCAGTTCTTC. Residues: CASRSAGYTTSSYNEQFF.

This sequence joins TRBV5-4 and TRBJ1-2; 9 bases are shared with TRBD1. The CDR3 contains 15 residues. V gave up 2 bases and J gave up 7 bases; unmatched junction bases: 9. CDR1 SGHNT and CDR2 YYREEE come from the germline V gene (reference sequence). CDR3 in amino acids: CASSFDGTGLSGYTF. The DNA of the CDR3 is TGTGCCAGCAGCTTCGACGGGACAGGGCTCTCTGGCTACACCTTC. The entire variable domain, with the rest obtained from reference TRBV5-4 and TRBJ1-2, is as follows: ETGVTQSPTHLIKTRGQQVTLRCSSQSGHNTVSWYQQALGQGPQFIFQYYREEENGRGNFPPRFSGLQFPNYSSELNVNALELDDSALYLCASSFDGTGLSGYTFGSGTRLTVV.

The genes are TRBV6-1 and TRBJ1-5; a possible D gene is TRBD1 (5 bases). Trimming shortened V by 2 bases and J by 6 bases, and 14 bases separated the two germline ends. The CDR3 is 15 residues long. Per germline, CDR1 MNHNS and CDR2 SASEGT. CDR3 region: CASSEQANTGQPQHF. DNA for the CDR3: TGTGCCAGCAGTGAACAGGCTAATACAGGTCAGCCCCAGCATTTT.

About this clone itself: Other DNA sequences within the sample encode an identical CDR3. This CDR3 reads CASSVSGNYGYTF. The CDR3, as DNA: TGTGCCAGCAGCGTATCAGGGAACTATGGCTACACCTTC. V is TRBV9 and J is TRBJ1-2; TRBD1 might be the D (5 bases). The CDR3 runs 13 residues. Looked up from germline, CDR1 is SGDLS and CDR2 is YYNGEE. Between the trimmed V and J ends, which lost 1 base and 2 bases, there was a span of 6 bases. Full variable domain (outside the CDR3, taken from reference TRBV9 and TRBJ1-2): DSGVTQTPKHLITATGQRVTLRCSPRSGDLSVYWYQQSLDQGLQFLIQYYNGEERAKGNILERFSAQQFPDLHSELNLSSLELGDSALYFCASSVSGNYGYTFGSGTRLTVV.

The chain recombines TRBV19 with TRBJ1-6, with no clear D. The germline gives CDR1 LNHDA, CDR2 SQIVND (reference sequence). The CDR3 is 15 residues long. Trimming removed 2 bases at V and 9 bases at J, with 14 bases between. The CDR3 sequence: CASSIPGSVSSPLHF. The CDR3 DNA follows: TGTGCCAGTAGTATACCGGGGAGCGTGAGTTCACCCCTCCACTTT.